The rows below give T cell receptor beta chains drawn from one sample of a study of cytomegalovirus exposure and HLA in healthy donors. Assay used: immunoSEQ multiplex PCR; TCRdb lists only in-frame clones, some missing. The data show 90,000 to 120,000 clones, with approximately 73% seen just once and 4% held by the top ten. The sample was PBMCs. The receptors stem from a woman aged 50 to 60 in good health and CMV-seropositive. Both conserved end residues are part of each CDR3. The D gene is left open where the match is weak. Size is stated for part of the rows, as once, few or many counts, or as a class when the clone is expanded.

D gene	V gene	clone size	J gene	CDR3 protein	CDR3 DNA
-	TRBV29-1	-	TRBJ1-1	CSASGGMNTEAFF	TGCAGCGCTTCGGGGGGTATGAACACTGAAGCTTTCTTT
-	TRBV10-1	-	TRBJ2-7	CASSESLTTTYEQYF	TGCGCCAGCAGTGAGTCCCTGACTACTACCTACGAGCAGTACTTC
TRBD2	TRBV2	-	TRBJ2-2	CASSHTSESAGELFF	TGTGCCAGCAGTCATACTAGCGAGTCCGCCGGGGAGCTGTTTTTT
TRBD1	TRBV5-8	-	TRBJ1-2	CASSSIAGTGVYGYTF	TGTGCCAGCAGCTCCATAGCCGGGACAGGGGTCTATGGCTACACCTTC
TRBD1	TRBV7-9	-	TRBJ1-1	CAFEGQWTEAFF	TGTGCCTTCGAGGGACAGTGGACTGAAGCTTTCTTT
TRBD1	TRBV27	-	TRBJ2-7	CASSFGTGPSYEQYF	TGTGCCAGCAGTTTTGGGACAGGCCCCTCCTACGAGCAGTACTTC
-	TRBV7-8	-	TRBJ2-3	CASSSGLGSTDTQYF	TGTGCCAGCAGCTCCGGACTGGGAAGCACAGATACGCAGTATTTT
-	TRBV7-9	-	TRBJ2-5	CASSSDSFKETQYF	TGTGCCAGCAGCTCCGACAGCTTCAAGGAGACCCAGTACTTC
TRBD1	TRBV11-2	-	TRBJ2-3	CASSPPRGSTDTQYF	TGTGCCAGCAGCCCCCCCAGGGGGAGCACAGATACGCAGTATTTT
TRBD2	TRBV13	few	TRBJ2-7	CASSYGTSGAYEQYF	TGTGCCAGCAGCTACGGGACTAGCGGGGCCTACGAGCAGTACTTC
-	TRBV7-6	-	TRBJ2-1	CASSSELISYNEQFF	TGTGCCAGCAGCTCGGAACTAATCTCCTACAATGAGCAGTTCTTC
TRBD2	TRBV6-6	once	TRBJ2-1	CASSLGLAGGGPEQFF	TGTGCCAGCAGTCTGGGACTAGCGGGAGGTGGACCTGAGCAGTTCTTC
-	TRBV2	-	TRBJ2-7	CASMADQGGYEQYF	TGTGCCAGCATGGCCGACCAGGGGGGATACGAGCAGTACTTC
-	TRBV5-1	-	TRBJ2-5	CASSLKPTIAGPQETQYF	TGCGCCAGCAGCTTGAAGCCAACTATTGCGGGACCCCAAGAGACCCAGTACTTC
TRBD2	TRBV7-9	-	TRBJ2-1	CASTRGGQFNEQFF	TGTGCCAGTACCCGGGGGGGGCAGTTCAATGAGCAGTTCTTC
TRBD1	TRBV2	-	TRBJ1-2	CASGGQSTANYGYTF	TGTGCCAGCGGGGGACAGTCAACAGCTAACTATGGCTACACCTTC